Sequencing of this TCR beta chain was carried out in a study of T cells in Graves' hyperthyroidism and ophthalmopathy. RNA transcripts gave rise to amplified TCR beta CDR3 regions. The HTBI set primed first-round TCR CDR3 RT-PCR. TCRdb itself ran the multiplex PCR reads through MiXCR, one entry per CDR3 protein. The sample has fewer than 750,000 distinct CDR3 sequences, approximately 14% seen once. The germline V and J ends were trimmed by 9 bases and 1 base, with 9 bases remaining between them. The CDR3 sequence is 12 residues long. Germline CDR1 is ENHRY and CDR2 is SYGVKD. The sequence was collected from a woman aged 35 to 49 with Graves' ophthalmopathy. The chain combines TRBV10-3 with TRBJ2-5, with TRBD2 as a possible D gene (6 bases). The sequencing input was blood. As DNA, the CDR3 is TGTGCCATTTCGGGGGTCCAAGAGACCCAGTACTTC. It yields the protein CAISGVQETQYF.